Below, 27 T cell receptor beta chains from the same sample are listed, as sequenced in a study of shared clonotypes between healthy human individuals. The repertoire was sequenced with immunoSEQ multiplex PCR; TCRdb's copy has only in-frame clones and lacks some. The sample yields around 100,000 clones, 67% seen once. Input material: memory CD8+ T cells sorted from blood. Subset meaning: CD45RO+ cells pooled with CCR7-negative TemRA cells. These receptors all come from a woman under 40 in good health.

The V gene is TRBV27, the J gene TRBJ2-6; D gene unclear. V gave up 2 bases and J gave up 4 bases, with 12 bases separating them. The CDR3 runs 16 residues. Looked up from germline, CDR1 is MNHEY and CDR2 is SMNVEV (reference sequence). The CDR3 sequence: CASSLVSASGANVLTF. CDR3 nucleotide sequence: TGTGCCAGCAGTTTAGTGTCCGCCTCGGGGGCCAACGTCCTGACTTTC.

In DNA form, the CDR3 reads TGTGCCAGCAGCTTAAAACGACTAGCGGGAAATGAGCAGTTCTTC. This codes for CASSLKRLAGNEQFF. The rearrangement links TRBV7-9 to TRBJ2-1; TRBD2 agrees at 11 bases. CDR3 length: 15 amino acids. Germline-derived CDR1 and CDR2 are SEHNR and FQNEAQ (reference sequence). V dropped 2 bases and J dropped 7; count of bases not matched to a gene: 4.

This clone has at least ten counts. This chain joins TRBV5-1 and TRBJ2-1; 13 bases are a match to TRBD2. The V segment lost 10 bases and the J segment 2 bases; nucleotides outside the gene matches: 18. The CDR3 runs 19 residues. The germline gives CDR1 SGHRS, CDR2 YFSETQ. The CDR3 loop is CASYSGATSGRATYNEQFF. The CDR3 bases are TGCGCCTCCTACTCTGGGGCCACTAGCGGGAGGGCGACCTACAATGAGCAGTTCTTC. The full variable domain, its missing parts supplied by reference TRBV5-1 and TRBJ2-1, is KAGVTQTPRYLIKTRGQQVTLSCSPISGHRSVSWYQQTPGQGLQFLFEYFSETQRNKGNFPGRFSGRQFSNSRSEMNVSTLELGDSALYLCASYSGATSGRATYNEQFFGPGTRLTVL.

This clone was observed once. This chain links TRBV5-1 with TRBJ2-7; TRBD2 matches at 10 bases. The CDR3 is 16 amino acids. From germline, CDR1 is SGHRS and CDR2 YFSETQ. The trim removed 1 base at V and 6 bases at J, leaving 10 bases unmatched. CDR3 bases: TGCGCCAGCAGCTTGTTCCCAACTAGCGGGACCCCCGAGCAGTACTTC. It translates to CASSLFPTSGTPEQYF.

The chain links TRBV11-2 to TRBJ1-2; D not certain. Germline CDR1 is SGHAT and CDR2 is FQNNGV. V lost 1 base to trimming and J lost 4 bases, with 7 bases between them. This CDR3 contains 13 residues. CDR3 bases: TGTGCCAGCAGCTTAGGCCGAGGCTATGGCTACACCTTC. Residues: CASSLGRGYGYTF.

This chain joins TRBV30 and TRBJ1-1; D uncertain. Per germline, CDR1 GTSNPN and CDR2 SVGIG (reference sequence). CDR3 length: 13 residues. The germline V and J ends were trimmed by 4 bases and 6 bases, with 15 bases remaining between them. The CDR3, as DNA: TGTGCCTGGACCCTATGGGAGGTTTCTGAAGCTTTCTTT. Translation: CAWTLWEVSEAFF.

This clone was observed at least ten times. V and J are TRBV7-9 and TRBJ1-2, with D hard to call. V was clipped by 5 bases and J by 1 base, with 11 bases between them. In germline, CDR1 is SEHNR, CDR2 FQNEAQ (reference sequence). This CDR3 has 14 amino acids. This CDR3 reads CASSPPVDNYGYTF. In DNA form, the CDR3 reads TGTGCCAGCAGCCCTCCAGTAGATAACTATGGCTACACCTTC. Filled out from reference TRBV7-9 and TRBJ1-2, the complete variable domain reads DTGVSQNPRHKITKRGQNVTFRCDPISEHNRLYWYRQTLGQGPEFLTYFQNEAQLEKSRLLSDRFSAERPKGSFSTLEIQRTEQGDSAMYLCASSPPVDNYGYTFGSGTRLTVV.

This chain connects TRBV7-3 to TRBJ2-1, with D perhaps TRBD2 (6 bases). The CDR3 is 15 residues long. The germline gives CDR1 SGHTA, CDR2 FQGTGA. V shed 5 bases and J shed 0 bases, with 11 bases lying between them. The CDR3 is CASSHSGFSYNEQFF. The DNA of the CDR3 is TGTGCCAGCAGCCATAGCGGCTTCTCCTACAATGAGCAGTTCTTC.

This clone occurred once. The chain links TRBV6-5 to TRBJ2-1, with 12 bases identical to TRBD2. V shed 6 bases, J shed 8 bases, and the junction held 8 bases outside the gene matches. This CDR3 contains 15 residues. The germline V gene has CDR1 MNHEY and CDR2 SVGAGI. CDR3 coding DNA: TGTGCCAGCAGCACTACGACTAGCGGGAGTGATGAGCAGTTCTTC. Amino acids: CASSTTTSGSDEQFF.

This clone has more than one count but fewer than ten. The chain links TRBV20-1 to TRBJ1-1; 8 bases are a match to TRBD1. Germline values: CDR1 DFQATT, CDR2 SNEGSKA (reference sequence). The CDR3 totals 11 residues. CDR3 protein: CRTLRGPEAFF. For the CDR3, the DNA is TGCAGAACTCTCAGGGGGCCCGAAGCTTTCTTT.

V usage is TRBV2 and J usage is TRBJ1-2; D gene uncertain. Germline V CDR1 and CDR2: SNHLY, FYNNEI. V was clipped by 10 bases and J by 4 bases, with 13 bases between them. This CDR3 is built from 12 residues. The CDR3 region is CANHRGIYGYTF. CDR3 nucleotides: TGTGCCAACCATCGTGGAATCTATGGCTACACCTTC.

The J gene is TRBJ2-3, the V gene TRBV19; possibly TRBD2 for D (7 bases). The length of the CDR3 is 14 residues. CDR1 LNHDA and CDR2 SQIVND come from the germline V gene (reference sequence). V lost 1 base to trimming and J lost 6 bases, with 11 bases between them. The CDR3 protein is CASSIAGGADTQYF. CDR3 nucleotide sequence: TGTGCCAGTAGTATAGCTGGGGGGGCGGATACGCAGTATTTT.

This sequence joins TRBV29-1 and TRBJ1-1; D gene ambiguous. The V gene's germline CDR1 is SQVTM and CDR2 ANQGSEA. Deletions cut 7 bases from V and 4 bases from J, with 10 bases between. This CDR3 is 11 amino acids long. In nucleotides, the CDR3 is TGCAGCGCCTGTTACAGCACTGAAGCTTTCTTT. It yields the protein CSACYSTEAFF.

The rearrangement links TRBV28 to TRBJ2-7; 12 bases are shared with TRBD1. CDR3 length equals 13 residues. After removal of 10 bases from V and 4 bases from J, the junction contained 5 bases not matched to a gene. Germline lookup yields CDR1 MDHEN and CDR2 SYDVKM. CDR3 DNA sequence: TGTGCCATACGGGACAGGGGGCGATACGAGCAGTACTTC. As protein: CAIRDRGRYEQYF.

The chain carries TRBV25-1 and TRBJ2-3; 10 bases are shared with TRBD2. Germline V gene lookup returns CDR1 MGHDK and CDR2 SYGVNS. V shed 2 bases, J shed 4 bases, and the junction held 9 bases outside the gene matches. The CDR3 sequence is 17 residues long. The DNA for the CDR3 is TGTGCCAGCAGTGAAAGGGCTAGCGGGAGATCTGCAGATACGCAGTATTTT. It codes for CASSERASGRSADTQYF.

The chain recombines TRBV6-6 with TRBJ2-1, with TRBD2 matching over 13 bases. Germline V CDR1 and CDR2: MNHNY, SVGAGI (reference sequence). This CDR3 contains 15 residues. V gave up 2 bases and J gave up 7 bases; unmatched junction bases: 2. CDR3 in amino acids: CASSYGTSGKNEQFF. The CDR3 DNA sequence: TGTGCCAGCAGTTACGGGACTAGCGGGAAAAATGAGCAGTTCTTC.

The chain couples TRBV11-2 to TRBJ1-5; D might be TRBD1 (5 bases). V was trimmed by 10 bases and J by 5 bases, leaving 15 bases between them. Germline values: CDR1 SGHAT, CDR2 FQNNGV. This CDR3 region has 13 residues. CDR3 bases: TGTGCCACCAAGACAGCGCCTTATCAGCCCCAGCATTTT. Its protein product is CATKTAPYQPQHF.

This chain joins TRBV5-4 and TRBJ2-1; 9 nucleotides match TRBD2. The CDR3 is 17 residues long. CDR1 SGHNT and CDR2 YYREEE come from the germline V gene (reference sequence). Trimming cost V 4 bases and J 0 bases; bases outside gene matches: 8. CDR3 residues: CASSLAGSWSSYNEQFF. For the CDR3, the DNA is TGTGCCAGCAGCCTAGCGGGATCCTGGAGCTCCTACAATGAGCAGTTCTTC.

The chain is built from TRBV5-1 and TRBJ1-2; 7 bases align to TRBD1. V was pared by 4 bases and J by 6 bases, with 9 bases of the junction left unmatched. This CDR3 comprises 14 residues. The V gene's germline CDR1 is SGHRS and CDR2 YFSETQ. The chain's CDR3 is CASSLRQGGHGYTF. The CDR3 DNA reads TGCGCCAGCAGCCTTAGACAGGGAGGACATGGCTACACCTTC.

This clone was detected ten times or more. The rearrangement joins TRBV4-1 to TRBJ1-4, with TRBD1 matching 7 bases. Germline V gives CDR1 MGHRA, CDR2 YSYEKL. This CDR3 is built from 16 residues. With V trimmed by 7 bases and J by 0 bases, 8 bases remained unmatched. CDR3 DNA sequence: TGCGCCAGCACCCGGGACAGCTTTGCAACTAATGAAAAACTGTTTTTT. It specifies CASTRDSFATNEKLFF.

The gene calls are TRBV10-1 and TRBJ2-5; no reliable D call. Trimming stripped 4 bases from V and 7 bases from J, with 16 bases between. The CDR3 is made up of 14 amino acids. Germline V gene data show CDR1 as WNHNN and CDR2 as SYGVQD (reference sequence). CDR3 nucleotides: TGCGCCAGCAGTGGGTCTCTTGAGGCTGGGACCCAGTACTTC. Amino acid sequence: CASSGSLEAGTQYF.

In nucleotides, the CDR3 is TGTGCCAGCAGCTTAACCTACCCCAAGGGAGAGCAGTACTTC. It yields the protein CASSLTYPKGEQYF. The gene calls are TRBV7-9 and TRBJ2-7; the D is unclear. Germline CDR1 SEHNR, CDR2 FQNEAQ (reference sequence). The ends were cut back, 2 bases at V and 7 bases at J, with 15 bases in the middle. The CDR3 covers 14 residues. The complete variable domain, with remaining parts taken from reference TRBV7-9 and TRBJ2-7, reads DTGVSQNPRHKITKRGQNVTFRCDPISEHNRLYWYRQTLGQGPEFLTYFQNEAQLEKSRLLSDRFSAERPKGSFSTLEIQRTEQGDSAMYLCASSLTYPKGEQYFGPGTRLTVT.

The CDR3 sequence: CASSSVYKLMNTEAFF. The CDR3 DNA sequence: TGTGCCAGCAGCTCCGTTTACAAATTAATGAACACTGAAGCTTTCTTT. This chain connects TRBV7-9 to TRBJ1-1; no definite D call. V dropped 4 bases and J dropped 0 bases, with 15 bases sitting between them. CDR3 length: 16 residues. Germline V gene lookup returns CDR1 SEHNR and CDR2 FQNEAQ (reference sequence). The variable domain in full, with the rest retrieved from reference TRBV7-9 and TRBJ1-1, is DTGVSQNPRHKITKRGQNVTFRCDPISEHNRLYWYRQTLGQGPEFLTYFQNEAQLEKSRLLSDRFSAERPKGSFSTLEIQRTEQGDSAMYLCASSSVYKLMNTEAFFGQGTRLTVV.

The V gene is TRBV7-9, the J gene TRBJ2-2; 7 nucleotides line up with TRBD1. The CDR3 has 15 residues. CDR1 is SEHNR and CDR2 is FQNEAQ in the germline V gene (reference sequence). With 3 bases clipped from V and 3 bases from J, the junction kept 4 bases outside the gene matches. The CDR3 reads CASSLRGPDTGELFF. Here the CDR3 DNA reads TGTGCCAGCAGCTTGAGGGGGCCGGACACCGGGGAGCTGTTTTTT.

This clone has a count of ten or more. The V call is TRBV28, the J call TRBJ2-1; 13 nucleotides agree with TRBD2. Germline V gives CDR1 MDHEN, CDR2 SYDVKM. This CDR3 has 15 residues. V was pared by 4 bases and J by 8 bases, with 5 bases of the junction left unmatched. CDR3 region: CASSSWTSGSHEQFF. The CDR3 nucleotides read TGTGCCAGCAGTTCATGGACTAGCGGGAGTCATGAGCAGTTCTTC.

The rearrangement uses TRBV6-5 and TRBJ2-6; 7 nucleotides match TRBD2. The CDR3 extends over 15 amino acids. Germline CDR1 and CDR2: MNHEY and SVGAGI. V dropped 4 bases and J dropped 2; count of bases not matched to a gene: 2. The CDR3 nucleotides read TGTGCCAGCAGTTTCGGACTAGCTGGGGCCAACGTCCTGACTTTC. It is translated as CASSFGLAGANVLTF.

This clone occurred a few times. Mismatch with germline at one junction end may stem from a read error. The chain couples TRBV5-1 to TRBJ2-3; 10 positions match TRBD2. CDR1 is SGHRS, CDR2 YFSETQ, per germline. This CDR3 region has 16 residues. In DNA form, the CDR3 reads TGCGCCAGCAGCTTAGCTAGCGGGAGTAGCACCGATACGCAGTATTTT. Its protein product is CASSLASGSSTDTQYF.